This TCR beta chain appears in the sequencing data of a study of blood T cell repertoires in COVID-19. This CDR3 comprises 14 residues. V lost 7 bases to trimming and J lost 4 bases, with 13 bases between them. The germline CDR1 and CDR2 sequences are LNHDA and SQIVND (reference sequence). This clone was seen only once. Per the original methods: Reference gene primer amplification yielded estimated nucleated cell counts. The repertoire was sequenced with immunoSEQ multiplex PCR; TCRdb's copy has only in-frame clones and lacks some. V and J calls and clone size follow that table, whereas D and trimming were derived from the DNA. Of around 160,000 clones detected, around 79% appear once; the ten largest clones hold 11%.

The sequence was collected from a man in his fifties who had recovered from COVID-19. The sample consisted of PBMCs or T cells enriched from blood (not recorded which). The chain couples TRBV19 to TRBJ2-2; D is perhaps TRBD1 (6 bases). The CDR3 spells CASIGAGATGELFF. CDR3 bases: TGTGCCAGTATCGGGGCAGGGGCCACCGGGGAGCTGTTTTTT.